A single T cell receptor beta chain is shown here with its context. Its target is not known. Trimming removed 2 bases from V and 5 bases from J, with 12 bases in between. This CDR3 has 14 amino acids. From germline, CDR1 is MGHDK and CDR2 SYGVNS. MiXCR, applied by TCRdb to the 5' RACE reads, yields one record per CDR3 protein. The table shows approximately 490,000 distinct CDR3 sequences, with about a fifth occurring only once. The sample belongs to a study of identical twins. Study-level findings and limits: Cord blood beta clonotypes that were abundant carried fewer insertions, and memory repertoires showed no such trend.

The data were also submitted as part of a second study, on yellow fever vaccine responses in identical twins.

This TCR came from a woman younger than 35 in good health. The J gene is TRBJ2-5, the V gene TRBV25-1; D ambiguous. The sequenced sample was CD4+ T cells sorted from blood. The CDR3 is CASSEVNPWETQYF. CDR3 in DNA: TGTGCCAGCAGTGAAGTGAACCCGTGGGAGACCCAGTACTTC.